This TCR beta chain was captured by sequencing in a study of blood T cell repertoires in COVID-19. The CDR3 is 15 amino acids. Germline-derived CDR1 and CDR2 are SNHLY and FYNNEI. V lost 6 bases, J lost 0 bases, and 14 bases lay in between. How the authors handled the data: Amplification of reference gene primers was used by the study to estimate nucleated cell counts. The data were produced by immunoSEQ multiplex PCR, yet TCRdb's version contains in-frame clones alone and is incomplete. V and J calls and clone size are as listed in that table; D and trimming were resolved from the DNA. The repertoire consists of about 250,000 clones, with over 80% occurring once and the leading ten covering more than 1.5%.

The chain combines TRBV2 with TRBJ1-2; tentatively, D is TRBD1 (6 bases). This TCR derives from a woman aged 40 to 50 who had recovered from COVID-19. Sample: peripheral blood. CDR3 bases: TGTGCCAGCAGAGCCGGGACACCAGCTAACTATGGCTACACCTTC. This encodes CASRAGTPANYGYTF.